Below, 17 T cell receptor beta chains from the same sample are listed, as sequenced in a study of shared clonotypes between healthy human individuals. TCRdb keeps only in-frame clones here, not all; method: immunoSEQ multiplex PCR. The repertoire holds about 490,000 clones, with roughly 78% as singletons. The sample comprised PBMCs. These TCRs come from a middle-aged woman in good health. Some clones in this sample may be carry-over from other donors' samples.

The chain employs TRBV4-2 and TRBJ2-1; no reliable D call. V was cut by 0 bases and J by 2 bases, with 11 bases left in between. CDR3 length: 16 residues. The germline V gene encodes CDR1 LGHNA and CDR2 YNFKEQ. DNA for the CDR3: TGTGCCAGCAGCCAAGACCCATCGAACCCCTACAATGAGCAGTTCTTC. This sequence encodes CASSQDPSNPYNEQFF.

The V gene is TRBV28, the J gene TRBJ1-2; 9 bases are shared with TRBD1. The J segment lost 4 bases and the V segment lost 0 bases, leaving 0 bases of the junction unmatched. CDR1 is MDHEN, CDR2 SYDVKM, per germline. This CDR3 spans 14 amino acids. The CDR3 region has the DNA TGTGCCAGCAGTTTATGGGACAGGGGCTATGGCTACACCTTC. It codes for CASSLWDRGYGYTF.

Remarks on this clone: A much bigger clone sits one base away, suggesting this may be a read error. The same CDR3 can be traced to other DNA sequences in this sample. The V call is TRBV19, the J call TRBJ1-1; D may be TRBD1 (5 bases). Germline lookup yields CDR1 LNHDA and CDR2 SQIVND (reference sequence). Trimming pared 4 bases from V and 0 bases from J, leaving 9 bases between. The length of the CDR3 is 14 residues. CDR3 coding DNA: TGTGCCAGTAGTAATCCAGGGATGAACACTGAAGCTTTCTTT. It translates to CASSNPGMNTEAFF. The variable domain in full, with the rest retrieved from reference TRBV19 and TRBJ1-1, is DGGITQSPKYLFRKEGQNVTLSCEQNLNHDAMYWYRQDPGQGLRLIYYSQIVNDFQKGDIAEGYSVSREKKESFPLTVTSAQKNPTAFYLCASSNPGMNTEAFFGQGTRLTVV.

Ten or more counts support this clone. V gene TRBV7-2 combines with J gene TRBJ2-7; TRBD1 agrees at 10 bases. Germline V gene lookup returns CDR1 SGHTA and CDR2 FQGNSA. J gave up 3 bases and V 3 bases, and 5 bases lay outside the gene matches. The CDR3 spans 15 residues. The CDR3 here is CASSFQGQGYYEQYF. The CDR3 nucleotides read TGTGCCAGCAGCTTTCAGGGACAGGGGTACTACGAGCAGTACTTC.

The genes are TRBV2 and TRBJ2-5, with 11 bases identical to TRBD2. Germline CDR1 is SNHLY and CDR2 is FYNNEI. After removal of 8 bases from V and 2 bases from J, the junction contained 4 bases not matched to a gene. This CDR3 contains 14 residues. The CDR3 sequence is CASLWTSGQETQYF. Written as DNA, the CDR3 is TGTGCCAGCTTATGGACTAGCGGGCAAGAGACCCAGTACTTC.

The chain employs TRBV28 and TRBJ1-5, with D tentatively TRBD1 (6 bases). The CDR3 sequence is 14 residues long. The germline V and J ends were trimmed by 2 bases and 7 bases, with 12 bases remaining between them. Germline values: CDR1 MDHEN, CDR2 SYDVKM. CDR3 region: CASSLPGGSQPQHF. As DNA, the CDR3 is TGTGCCAGCAGTTTACCTGGGGGCAGCCAGCCCCAGCATTTT.

The rearrangement links TRBV5-4 to TRBJ2-2; 9 bases agree with TRBD1. This CDR3 has 13 amino acids. The germline gives CDR1 SGHNT, CDR2 YYREEE (reference sequence). V dropped 4 bases and J dropped 6; count of bases not matched to a gene: 1. CDR3 residues: CASSNRGPGELFF. CDR3 DNA: TGTGCCAGCAGCAACAGGGGGCCCGGGGAGCTGTTTTTT.

The genes are TRBV2 and TRBJ1-1, with D unresolved. The CDR3 is 14 residues long. V lost 7 bases, J lost 1 base, and 13 bases lay in between. Germline V gene data show CDR1 as SNHLY and CDR2 as FYNNEI. CDR3 in DNA: TGTGCCAGCACCAGACGGGCAGAGAACACTGAAGCTTTCTTT. Amino acid sequence: CASTRRAENTEAFF.

The chain employs TRBV5-1 and TRBJ2-1; 9 bases are a match to TRBD2. The CDR3 consists of 16 residues. With 4 bases clipped from V and 4 bases from J, the junction kept 9 bases outside the gene matches. Germline CDR1 is SGHRS and CDR2 is YFSETQ. As DNA, the CDR3 is TGCGCCAGCAGCGCAACCGGGACTAGCACGTACAATGAGCAGTTCTTC. This codes for CASSATGTSTYNEQFF.

The chain joins TRBV5-1 to TRBJ2-5, with TRBD2 identical over 7 bases. CDR3 length equals 15 residues. CDR1 is SGHRS, CDR2 YFSETQ, per germline. J was trimmed by 1 base and V by 0 bases; bases with no gene match: 3. The CDR3 spells CASSLGQRGQETQYF. The CDR3 DNA reads as TGCGCCAGCAGCTTGGGGCAGCGGGGCCAAGAGACCCAGTACTTC.

This clone was picked up a small number of times. Other DNA variants within this sample encode the same CDR3. The chain uses TRBV21-1 and TRBJ1-2; the DNA was not used to check the table's D call, TRBD1. TRBV21-1 is classified as a pseudogene. This CDR3 has 14 residues. CDR3 sequence reads: CASSKGGRVPGYTF. Here the CDR3 DNA reads TGTGCCAGCAGCAAAGGGGGGCGCGTGCCTGGCTACACCTTC.

V is TRBV18 and J is TRBJ2-1; D gene uncertain. V was clipped by 0 bases and J by 2 bases, with 14 bases between them. The germline CDR1 and CDR2 sequences are KGHSH and LQKENI. CDR3 size: 17 residues. The CDR3 sequence: CASSPPVVLRAYNEQFF. CDR3 nucleotide sequence: TGTGCCAGCTCACCACCGGTGGTCCTCCGGGCCTACAATGAGCAGTTCTTC.

This sequence joins TRBV29-1 and TRBJ2-5; TRBD2 agrees at 8 bases. The end of the DNA aligns better with TRBJ2-7, so the J call may be wrong. This CDR3 has 13 residues. Germline CDR1 is SQVTM and CDR2 is ANQGSEA. The CDR3, as DNA: TGCAGCGTTGGGTTAGCGGGACCCTACGAGCAGTACTTC. This encodes CSVGLAGPYEQYF.

The chain carries TRBV7-9 and TRBJ2-1, with 7 bases fitting TRBD2. V shed 3 bases and J 9 bases; nucleotides not matched to a gene: 8. The length of the CDR3 is 14 residues. Looked up from germline, CDR1 is SEHNR and CDR2 is FQNEAQ (reference sequence). The CDR3 sequence: CASSLGGLSAEQFF. DNA for the CDR3: TGTGCCAGCAGCTTGGGGGGACTAAGTGCTGAGCAGTTCTTC.

The chain couples TRBV7-2 to TRBJ1-2, with 11 bases that match TRBD1. The CDR3 loop spans 16 amino acids. The germline CDR1 and CDR2 sequences are SGHTA and FQGNSA. With V trimmed by 0 bases and J by 6 bases, 6 bases remained unmatched. The CDR3 region is CASSLAGTGGFHGYTF. Here the CDR3 DNA reads TGTGCCAGCAGCTTAGCCGGGACAGGGGGGTTCCATGGCTACACCTTC.

The chain couples TRBV29-1 to TRBJ1-2, with D tentatively TRBD1 (6 bases). CDR1 is SQVTM, CDR2 ANQGSEA, per germline. The CDR3 has 11 amino acids. The V end was cut by 8 bases, the J end by 5 bases, with 12 bases between. The CDR3 nucleotides are TGCAGCTTAAGGGGGGGGTATGGCTACACCTTC. Its protein product is CSLRGGYGYTF.

CDR3 sequence reads: CSVVRGQVLGTQYF. The CDR3 DNA follows: TGCAGCGTTGTGAGGGGACAGGTCCTAGGGACCCAGTACTTC. The V and J genes are TRBV29-1 and TRBJ2-5, with 8 positions matching TRBD1. The CDR3 contains 14 residues. V lost 4 bases to trimming and J lost 7 bases; unmatched junction nucleotides: 11. The germline CDR1 and CDR2 sequences are SQVTM and ANQGSEA.